The T cell receptor beta chain under discussion was sequenced for a study of blood T cell repertoires in COVID-19. Generated by immunoSEQ multiplex PCR, the TCRdb table keeps only in-frame clones and is missing some. The sample contains about 140,000 clones, 85% of which appear only once. The V and J ends lost 4 bases and 6 bases respectively, with 13 bases between them. The CDR3 contains 13 residues. Germline CDR1 reads MRHNA; CDR2 reads SNTAGT. This clonotype was obtained from a man aged 50 to 60 with acute or convalescent COVID-19. This sequence joins TRBV6-4 and TRBJ2-7; maybe TRBD1 (5 bases). The sample consisted of peripheral blood. The CDR3 region has the DNA TGTGCCAGCAGTGCTCAGGGATGGGGCGAGCAGTACTTC. It translates to CASSAQGWGEQYF.